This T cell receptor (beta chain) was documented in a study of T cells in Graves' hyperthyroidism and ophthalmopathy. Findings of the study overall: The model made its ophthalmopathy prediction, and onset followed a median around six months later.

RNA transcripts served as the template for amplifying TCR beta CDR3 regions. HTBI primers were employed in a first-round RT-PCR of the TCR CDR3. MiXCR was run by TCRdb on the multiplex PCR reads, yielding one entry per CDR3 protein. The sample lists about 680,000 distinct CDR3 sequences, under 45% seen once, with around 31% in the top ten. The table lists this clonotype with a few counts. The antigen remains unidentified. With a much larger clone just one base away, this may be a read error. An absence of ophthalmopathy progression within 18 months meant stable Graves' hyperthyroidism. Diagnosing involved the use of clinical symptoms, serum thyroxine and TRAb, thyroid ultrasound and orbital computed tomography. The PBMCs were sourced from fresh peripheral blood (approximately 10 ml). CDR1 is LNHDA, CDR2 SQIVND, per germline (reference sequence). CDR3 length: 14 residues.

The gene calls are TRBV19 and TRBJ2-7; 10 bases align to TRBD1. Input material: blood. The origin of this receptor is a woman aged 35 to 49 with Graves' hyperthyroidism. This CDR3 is CASSTGTGVYEQCF. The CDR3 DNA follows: TGTGCCAGTAGTACCGGGACAGGGGTCTACGAGCAGTGCTTC.